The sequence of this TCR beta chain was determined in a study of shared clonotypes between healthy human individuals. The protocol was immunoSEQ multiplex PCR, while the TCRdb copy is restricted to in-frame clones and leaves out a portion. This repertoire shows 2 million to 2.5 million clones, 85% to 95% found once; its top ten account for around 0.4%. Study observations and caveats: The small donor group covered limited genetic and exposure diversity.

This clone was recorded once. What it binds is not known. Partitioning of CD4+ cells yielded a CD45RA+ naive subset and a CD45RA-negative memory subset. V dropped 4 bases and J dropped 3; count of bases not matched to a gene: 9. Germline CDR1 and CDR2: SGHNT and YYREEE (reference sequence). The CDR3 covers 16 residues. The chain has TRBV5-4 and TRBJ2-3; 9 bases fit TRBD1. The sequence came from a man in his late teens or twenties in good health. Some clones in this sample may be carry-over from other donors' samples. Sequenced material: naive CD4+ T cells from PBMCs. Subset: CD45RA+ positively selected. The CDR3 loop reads CASSGLGTGRTDTQYF. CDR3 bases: TGTGCCAGCAGCGGACTCGGGACAGGGAGAACAGATACGCAGTATTTT.